This T cell receptor beta chain came from a study of PD-L1 blockade in urothelial cancer (dated by TCRdb to 2015 to 2018). Regarding the study in general: Therapy was started in about 2014 for all patients, and atezolizumab 1,200 mg was administered intravenously every 3 weeks. In the same patients, whole exome sequencing and RNA sequencing of pretreatment tumors were performed in addition to TCR sequencing. Pretreatment blood TCR-seq was available for 27 to 30 patients, at least one posttreatment blood collection was obtained for roughly 25 patients, and tumor TCR-seq was available for roughly 25 patients. Blood samples gave a median of about 130,000 T cells and approximately 85,000 unique TCRs, with a median clonality of 0.080. Under ten patients achieved durable clinical benefit and about 19 did not. Durable clinical benefit meant progression-free survival longer than 6 months, and TCR features were also tested against progression-free and overall survival. TCR sequencing covered pretreatment tumor samples and matched, serially collected peripheral blood taken before and after atezolizumab treatment. An exploratory multi-omic analysis was conducted of the somatic, immune and clinical correlates of response to PD-L1 blockade with atezolizumab in urothelial cancer. Blood samples were analyzed at 3 weeks after treatment start (second dose) and at 6 weeks after treatment start. An ECOG performance status of 0 or 1 was recorded for the patients, and 0 to 3 prior chemotherapy regimens had been received by the patients. About 85% of the roughly 29 patients were males with bladder-origin urothelial cancer, and about 60% of the 29 reported a prior smoking history. Study-level results and caveats: A pretreatment peripheral blood TCR clonality below the median was linked to improved progression-free and overall survival. Because the sample size was small (n of about 30) and many exploratory analyses were performed, the results are intended to be hypothesis-generating. At 3 weeks after the start of treatment, tumor-associated TCR clones in peripheral blood had expanded more in patients with durable benefit (n of about 20, p = 0.022).

Comment on this clone: Its target antigen remains unknown. No quality values exist for individual bases; no much larger clone is one base distant.

Trimming takes 3 bases from V and 10 bases from J, and the germline ends sit 20 bases apart. Looking up the germline V gene (reference sequence) yields CDR1 SGHNT and CDR2 YYREEE. The CDR3 sequence holds 15 residues, the cysteine and phenylalanine included. This entry keeps only the CDR3 DNA: 45 bases, framed from base 1. The sample's time point, from its label and the paper: pretreatment peripheral blood. The cohort included about 27 patients with locally advanced or metastatic urothelial carcinoma who were treated at Memorial Sloan Kettering on a trial protocol. Peripheral blood mononuclear cells were collected pretreatment and during treatment, with between 1 and 8 total time points per patient. The Qiagen DNeasy Blood extraction kit was used to purify genomic DNA from total PBMCs and tumor samples. PBMCs were collected pretreatment and during treatment, and were isolated and stored as previously described.

Synthetic TCR analog templates were spiked into each PCR to estimate absolute template abundance from read counts. Using the immunoSEQ assay, TCRbeta CDR3 regions were amplified from genomic DNA with bias-controlled V and J gene primers. Rearranged TCRbeta segments were sequenced at approximately 20X coverage. Per the authors' processing: Sequencing errors were corrected by clustering, and CDR3s were annotated against IMGT so that V, D and J genes could be assigned. Downstream analyses used only productive TCRbeta rearrangements, leaving out any out-of-frame or stop-codon sequences. Clonality was calculated as one minus the Shannon entropy normalized by the log of the number of unique productive sequences. Fisher's exact test with Benjamini-Hochberg correction, using a cutoff of adjusted p below 0.01, was how clones that differed between time points or between blood and tumor were identified. Not all clones reach the TCRdb copy of this immuneACCESS table, which keeps in-frame sequences only. Checked studies attribute under half of the gap to unresolved V genes and leave the rest unexplained. The V and J calls and clone size were taken over from that table, and D and trimming were inferred from the DNA. The sample has around 92,000 clones on record, roughly 90% of them singletons. 0.97% of the sample lies in the top ten.

The origin of this receptor is a woman of 80 years or more with urothelial cancer. Sequenced material: PBMCs, taken around atezolizumab (anti-PD-L1) treatment. This chain joins TRBV5-4 to TRBJ2-1; 6 matching bases give a weak D call of TRBD2. In nucleotide form, the sequence is TGTGCCAGCAGCTCCCAGTCGGGGGTGCCGACGGAGCAGTTCTTC. It specifies CASSSQSGVPTEQFF. When the CDR3 is completed using the reference TRBV5-4 and TRBJ2-1 genes on either side, the full variable domain is ETGVTQSPTHLIKTRGQQVTLRCSSQSGHNTVSWYQQALGQGPQFIFQYYREEENGRGNFPPRFSGLQFPNYSSELNVNALELDDSALYLCASSSQSGVPTEQFFGPGTRLTVL.